The present T cell receptor beta chain was sequenced within a study of blood T cell repertoires in COVID-19. Looking at the study overall: Some COVID-19 samples were acute and others convalescent; all came from the United States, Italy and Spain.

Study processing details: By means of reference gene primer amplification, nucleated cell counts were estimated. The table came from immunoSEQ multiplex PCR; TCRdb's copy has only in-frame clones and leaves some out. That table gives V, J and clone size, and the DNA gave D and trimming. The table shows 45,000 to 65,000 clones, with roughly 89% occurring only once. The germline V gene encodes CDR1 LNHDA and CDR2 SQIVND (reference sequence). The CDR3 covers 16 residues. The V and J ends lost 5 bases and 1 base, in that order; junction bases with no gene match: 5. This chain joins TRBV19 and TRBJ2-5, with 12 nucleotides matching TRBD2. This sequence originates from a human donor in a cohort sampled during active COVID-19. Specimen: peripheral blood. The CDR3 loop reads CASSDSTSGGQETQYF. CDR3 nucleotides: TGTGCCAGTAGTGACTCGACTAGCGGGGGCCAAGAGACCCAGTACTTC.